Listed here are 25 T cell receptor beta chains from one sample, sequenced in a study of early T cells in non-severe SARS-CoV-2 infection. TCRdb processed the 5' RACE reads anew with MiXCR; each CDR3 protein has one entry. Among over 50,000 distinct CDR3 sequences, roughly 8.2% were seen once, and the ten largest hold roughly 4.2%. Sequencing was performed on whole blood. Receptors originate from an adult who was a healthcare worker with PCR-confirmed SARS-CoV-2 infection or an uninfected control (not recorded which).

This chain joins TRBV2 and TRBJ2-2; D gene ambiguous. CDR3 size: 14 residues. Germline V gives CDR1 SNHLY, CDR2 FYNNEI. V was clipped by 4 bases and J by 0 bases, with 6 bases between them. The CDR3 region has the DNA TGTGCCAGCAGTGCATATTCGAACACCGGGGAGCTGTTTTTT. As protein: CASSAYSNTGELFF. Filled out from reference TRBV2 and TRBJ2-2, the complete variable domain reads EPEVTQTPSHQVTQMGQEVILRCVPISNHLYFYWYRQILGQKVEFLVSFYNNEISEKSEIFDDQFSVERPDGSNFTLKIRSTKLEDSAMYFCASSAYSNTGELFFGEGSRLTVL.

This clonotype was counted many times. The J gene is TRBJ2-1, the V gene TRBV28; a weak D match, TRBD2 (6 bases). The CDR3 covers 14 residues. Trimming stripped 5 bases from V and 9 bases from J, with 17 bases between. The germline V gene encodes CDR1 MDHEN and CDR2 SYDVKM. The CDR3 region is CASSTGSRYGEQFF. CDR3 in DNA: TGTGCCAGCAGTACCGGGAGCAGGTATGGTGAGCAGTTCTTC.

This clonotype has a count of ten or more. The chain carries TRBV5-1 and TRBJ2-1; 11 bases map to TRBD1. In germline, CDR1 is SGHRS, CDR2 YFSETQ. Unmatched junction bases numbered 2, after V lost 3 bases and J lost 9 bases. The CDR3 has 13 residues. CDR3 in DNA: TGCGCCAGCAGCTCGGGACAGGGGGTTGAGCAGTTCTTC. It specifies CASSSGQGVEQFF.

This clonotype was seen at least ten times. V gene TRBV12-3 or TRBV12-4 combines with J gene TRBJ1-2, with 7 bases that match TRBD1. Trimming removed 6 bases from V and 7 bases from J; junction bases left unmatched: 11. The CDR3 is 14 amino acids. CDR3 DNA sequence: TGTGCCAGCAGCCTCCCGACAGGGTCCGTTGGCTACACCTTC. It codes for CASSLPTGSVGYTF.

This clonotype showed up just a few times. The CDR3 sequence: CASSIATGRDIQYF. DNA of the CDR3: TGTGCCAGTAGTATAGCAACAGGGAGAGACATTCAGTACTTC. The chain links TRBV19 to TRBJ2-4; D may be TRBD1 (6 bases). Trimming shortened V by 1 base and J by 8 bases, and 12 bases separated the two germline ends. This CDR3 is 14 amino acids long. Germline loops: CDR1 LNHDA, CDR2 SQIVND (reference sequence).

Many counts were recorded for this clonotype. This rearrangement joins TRBV20-1 to TRBJ2-1; 11 bases are a match to TRBD2. The germline CDR1 and CDR2 sequences are DFQATT and SNEGSKA (reference sequence). The CDR3 contains 15 residues. The J segment lost 6 bases and the V segment lost 2 bases, leaving 6 bases of the junction unmatched. The chain's CDR3 is CSARRPLAGGNEQFF. CDR3 nucleotides: TGCAGTGCTAGACGCCCTCTAGCGGGAGGCAATGAGCAGTTCTTC.

This clonotype is labeled large. The chain employs TRBV20-1 and TRBJ2-1; D is possibly TRBD1 (9 bases). Germline-derived CDR1 and CDR2 are DFQATT and SNEGSKA (reference sequence). V lost 6 bases and J 6 bases, leaving 24 bases between the germline ends. The CDR3 sequence is 16 residues long. The DNA of the CDR3 is TGCAGTGCCCGACGAGCGGGGGACAGGGAAGCCAATGAGCAGTTCTTC. It translates to CSARRAGDREANEQFF.

Points on this clonotype: With a much larger clone just one base away, this may be a read error. J is TRBJ2-3 and V is TRBV28, with D unclear. Gene TRBJ1-5 matches the end of the DNA better, so the J call may be wrong. Germline CDR1 is MDHEN and CDR2 is SYDVKM. The CDR3 extends over 15 amino acids. CDR3 in amino acids: CASSSMTSGTDTQHF. CDR3 in DNA: TGTGCCAGCAGTTCGATGACTAGCGGCACAGATACGCAGCATTTT.

The sample holds many counts of this clonotype. The gene calls are TRBV10-1 and TRBJ2-2; D might be TRBD1 (6 bases). CDR1 WNHNN and CDR2 SYGVQD come from the germline V gene (reference sequence). The length of the CDR3 is 15 residues. The V and J ends lost 6 bases and 6 bases respectively, with 17 bases between them. CDR3 amino acids: CASSPGRSGAGELFF. As DNA, the CDR3 is TGCGCCAGCAGCCCTGGTCGGTCAGGGGCCGGGGAGCTGTTTTTT.

V usage is TRBV20-1 and J usage is TRBJ2-2, with D possibly being TRBD1 or TRBD2 (5 bases each). The CDR3 length is 16 residues. Trimming left V 5 bases short and J 1 base short, with 17 bases between. The germline V gene encodes CDR1 DFQATT and CDR2 SNEGSKA (reference sequence). Here the CDR3 reads CSAPIPGRMNTGELFF. The DNA of the CDR3 is TGCAGTGCTCCAATTCCGGGACGGATGAACACCGGGGAGCTGTTTTTT.

As DNA, the CDR3 is TGCGCCAGCAGCCGTGGACCTACCGGGACAGATACGCAGTATTTT. Amino acid sequence: CASSRGPTGTDTQYF. The chain joins TRBV4-1 to TRBJ2-3; D uncertain. The germline V and J ends were trimmed by 4 bases and 3 bases, with 14 bases remaining between them. The length of the CDR3 is 15 residues. CDR1 and CDR2 (germline): MGHRA, YSYEKL.

This clonotype came up a few times. CDR3 coding DNA: TGCGCCAGCAATGGGGACGTCGGCATCGGCCACGAGCAGTACTTC. Translation gives CASNGDVGIGHEQYF. The V gene is TRBV5-1, the J gene TRBJ2-7; D is perhaps TRBD1 or TRBD2 (5 bases each). The germline CDR1 and CDR2 sequences are SGHRS and YFSETQ. The V gene lost 6 bases and the J gene lost 5 bases, with 21 bases spanning the gap. This CDR3 region has 15 residues.

In its sample, this clonotype was seen many times. The rearrangement links TRBV6-2 or TRBV6-3 to TRBJ1-3; unclear D gene. The germline V gene has CDR1 MNHEY and CDR2 SVGEGT. Deletions cut 5 bases from V and 0 bases from J, with 8 bases between. The CDR3 loop spans 14 amino acids. CDR3 bases: TGTGCCAGCAGTCCCGGGAGCTCTGGAAACACCATATATTTT. This gives the protein CASSPGSSGNTIYF.

This clonotype was seen repeatedly, ten times or more. The CDR3 sequence is CASSNPYSRPGLLPGAEAFF. The CDR3 DNA sequence: TGTGCCAGCAGTAATCCATACTCTCGACCGGGACTCCTGCCGGGGGCTGAAGCTTTCTTT. The J gene is TRBJ1-1, the V gene TRBV6-2 or TRBV6-3; possibly TRBD1 for D (5 bases). The CDR3 totals 20 residues. With 5 bases removed from V and 6 bases from J, the gap between germline ends came to 34 bases. Germline-derived CDR1 and CDR2 are MNHEY and SVGEGT.

This clonotype was observed a few times. The J gene is TRBJ2-7, the V gene TRBV6-5, with 12 bases identical to TRBD2. This CDR3 has 17 residues. The germline gives CDR1 MNHEY, CDR2 SVGAGI. The V gene end was trimmed by 6 bases and the J gene end by 2 bases; junction bases not matched to a gene: 11. CDR3 sequence (DNA): TGTGCCAGCAGACTCACTAGCGGGGGGACCGCTACCTACGAGCAGTACTTC. Its protein product is CASRLTSGGTATYEQYF.

The chain has TRBV3-1 and TRBJ1-3, with no clear D. Germline V gives CDR1 LGHDT, CDR2 YNNKEL (reference sequence). The CDR3 extends over 14 amino acids. V was pared by 4 bases and J by 0 bases, with 7 bases between. The CDR3 nucleotides read TGTGCCAGCAGCCGAGCTAGCTCTGGAAACACCATATATTTT. Translating it yields CASSRASSGNTIYF.

This clonotype was counted many times. The V gene is TRBV7-3, the J gene TRBJ2-2, with TRBD1 as a possible D gene (5 bases). This CDR3 comprises 15 residues. Germline CDR1 and CDR2: SGHTA and FQGTGA. V was trimmed by 3 bases and J by 1 base, leaving 9 bases between them. CDR3 nucleotides: TGTGCCAGCAGCTTGCTAGGACAGAACACCGGGGAGCTGTTTTTT. This encodes CASSLLGQNTGELFF.

This clonotype appeared a few times. The J gene is TRBJ1-1, the V gene TRBV4-1, with TRBD1 matching over 9 bases. The CDR3 has 14 amino acids. Trimming took 3 bases from V and 11 from J; bases not matched to a gene: 10. The germline V gene encodes CDR1 MGHRA and CDR2 YSYEKL. CDR3 DNA: TGCGCCAGCAGCCACAGGCCGGGACAGGGTCGTGCTTTCTTT. Amino acid sequence: CASSHRPGQGRAFF.

There are many counts of this clonotype. V and J are TRBV5-1 and TRBJ2-6; D unclear. Germline V gives CDR1 SGHRS, CDR2 YFSETQ. V lost 6 bases and J lost 0, with 10 bases in between. The CDR3 sequence is 15 residues long. The chain's CDR3 is CASKREPSGANVLTF. The DNA of the CDR3 is TGCGCCAGCAAGAGAGAGCCCTCTGGGGCCAACGTCCTGACTTTC. The complete variable domain, with remaining parts taken from reference TRBV5-1 and TRBJ2-6, reads KAGVTQTPRYLIKTRGQQVTLSCSPISGHRSVSWYQQTPGQGLQFLFEYFSETQRNKGNFPGRFSGRQFSNSRSEMNVSTLELGDSALYLCASKREPSGANVLTFGAGSRLTVL.

This clonotype was found a few times. The chain uses TRBV7-6 and TRBJ2-1; 11 positions match TRBD2. The CDR3 is made up of 16 amino acids. Germline lookup yields CDR1 SGHVS and CDR2 FNYEAQ. Trimming at V came to 5 bases and at J to 5 bases, leaving 8 bases not matched to a gene. CDR3 nucleotides: TGTGCCAGCAGCCGAGCCACTAGCGGGGGTAACAATGAGCAGTTCTTC. Protein product: CASSRATSGGNNEQFF.

This clonotype was counted ten times or more. CDR3 region: CASSRKDSSYEQYF. The CDR3 DNA sequence: TGCGCCAGCAGCCGAAAGGACAGCTCCTACGAGCAGTACTTC. The V gene is TRBV4-1, the J gene TRBJ2-7, with a weak D call TRBD1 (6 bases). CDR1 and CDR2 from the germline V gene are MGHRA and YSYEKL. The CDR3 runs to 14 residues. The V and J ends lost 4 bases and 0 bases respectively, with 10 bases between them.

The chain is built from TRBV5-1 and TRBJ2-3; 9 nucleotides agree with TRBD2. CDR1 and CDR2 from the germline V gene are SGHRS and YFSETQ. With V trimmed by 4 bases and J by 14 bases, 11 bases remained unmatched. The CDR3 loop spans 13 amino acids. The CDR3 DNA reads TGCGCCAGCAGCCTGTCATTAGCGGGAGATAGGTATTTT. As protein: CASSLSLAGDRYF.

The chain carries TRBV3-1 and TRBJ1-1, with a tentative D call TRBD1 (6 bases). This CDR3 is built from 15 residues. CDR1 and CDR2 from the germline V gene are LGHDT and YNNKEL (reference sequence). Trimming took 1 base from V and 6 from J, leaving 15 bases between them. The DNA for the CDR3 is TGTGCCAGCAGCCAAGGCCCGGCAGGGGAGGCTGAAGCTTTCTTT. Amino acid sequence: CASSQGPAGEAEAFF.

The chain is built from TRBV20-1 and TRBJ1-1; no firm D call. V shed 6 bases and J shed 0 bases, with 11 bases lying between them. The CDR3 length is 13 residues. CDR1 DFQATT and CDR2 SNEGSKA come from the germline V gene (reference sequence). CDR3 region: CSATLPVNTEAFF. The CDR3 nucleotides are TGCAGTGCCACATTACCCGTGAACACTGAAGCTTTCTTT.

This sequence joins TRBV18 and TRBJ2-7; 10 nucleotides line up with TRBD1. CDR1 and CDR2 (germline): KGHSH, LQKENI. This CDR3 region has 15 residues. With 4 bases clipped from V and 6 bases from J, the junction kept 9 bases outside the gene matches. CDR3: CASSQQPGQGTEQYF. CDR3 DNA sequence: TGTGCCAGCTCACAACAACCGGGACAGGGGACCGAGCAGTACTTC.